Shown below are 32 T cell receptor beta chains from a single sample sequenced in a study of radiotherapy plus CTLA-4 blockade in lung cancer (dated by TCRdb to 2016 to 2019). The library was made by the immunoSEQ multiplex PCR assay. This is the immuneACCESS table as TCRdb keeps it, with only in-frame sequences that have V and J called. A part of the clones is gone; compared with another copy, unresolved V genes explain less than half, and the rest is unexplained. The sample includes about 49,000 clones, with roughly 76% observed a single time. The ten largest clones represent 11% of the sample. The sequenced sample was peripheral blood, obtained from a patient treated with radiotherapy plus ipilimumab. These receptors were collected from a human donor with non-small cell lung cancer who had stable disease on radiotherapy plus ipilimumab.

This chain links TRBV5-4 with TRBJ2-7; TRBD1 agrees at 8 bases. CDR1 SGHNT and CDR2 YYREEE come from the germline V gene (reference sequence). The V and J ends lost 0 bases and 3 bases, in that order; junction bases with no gene match: 5. This CDR3 is built from 15 residues. CDR3 sequence (DNA): TGTGCCAGCAGCTTGGGCTCGGGGACAGGCTACGAGCAGTACGTC. Protein: CASSLGSGTGYEQYV.

The chain combines TRBV11-2 with TRBJ2-1, with D perhaps matching TRBD1 or TRBD2 (5 bases each). V was trimmed by 5 bases and J by 4 bases, leaving 12 bases between them. The CDR3 totals 14 residues. CDR1 is SGHAT and CDR2 is FQNNGV in the germline V gene. Here the CDR3 reads CASSPGAAYNEQFF. CDR3 bases: TGTGCCAGCAGCCCCGGGGCCGCTTACAATGAGCAGTTCTTC. Full variable domain (missing parts from reference TRBV11-2 and TRBJ2-1): EAGVAQSPRYKIIEKRQSVAFWCNPISGHATLYWYQQILGQGPKLLIQFQNNGVVDDSQLPKDRFSAERLKGVDSTLKIQPAKLEDSAVYLCASSPGAAYNEQFFGPGTRLTVL.

The chain combines TRBV5-6 with TRBJ1-3; tentative D call: TRBD1 (5 bases). V was shortened by 0 bases and J by 2 bases, with 12 bases between the two germline ends. This CDR3 is 16 amino acids long. Germline CDR1 and CDR2: SGHDT and YYEEEE. In DNA, the CDR3 is TGTGCCAGCAGCTTGGGTCAGGGTAAAACTGGAAACACCATATATTTT. This translates into CASSLGQGKTGNTIYF.

The V and J genes are TRBV4-3 and TRBJ1-5; D is perhaps TRBD1 (6 bases). The V gene's germline CDR1 is LGHNA and CDR2 YSLEER. CDR3 length: 18 residues. V gave up 0 bases and J gave up 0 bases, with 15 bases separating them. The CDR3 loop is CASSQELHRDYSNQPQHF. As DNA, the CDR3 is TGCGCCAGCAGCCAAGAACTGCACAGGGACTATAGCAATCAGCCCCAGCATTTT.

In DNA form, the CDR3 reads TGTGCCAGCAGCTTAGATACGAAAGGGAAGTATAATTCACCCCTCCACTTT. It encodes CASSLDTKGKYNSPLHF. The V call is TRBV11-3, the J call TRBJ1-6; unclear D gene. The CDR3 runs to 17 residues. Germline CDR1 reads SGHNT; CDR2 reads YENEEA. V was shortened by 0 bases and J by 4 bases, with 13 bases between the two germline ends.

This rearrangement joins TRBV5-5 to TRBJ1-1; maybe TRBD1 (6 bases). The CDR3 loop spans 14 amino acids. The germline V and J ends were trimmed by 7 bases and 0 bases, with 13 bases remaining between them. Germline V CDR1 and CDR2: SGHKS, YYEKEE (reference sequence). The CDR3 DNA is TGTGCCAGCGTCTTAGGGACATTGAACACTGAAGCTTTCTTT. Translating it yields CASVLGTLNTEAFF.

The CDR3 DNA sequence: TGTGCCAGCAGCTCCACGACAGGGGGTGTTTACGAGCAGTACGTC. Amino acids: CASSSTTGGVYEQYV. The rearrangement joins TRBV27 to TRBJ2-7, with TRBD1 identical over 9 bases. The ends lost 6 bases at V and 4 bases at J; junction bases unmatched: 10. CDR3 length: 15 amino acids. CDR1 MNHEY and CDR2 SMNVEV come from the germline V gene (reference sequence).

The chain links TRBV7-2 to TRBJ2-7, with 8 bases fitting TRBD2. From germline, CDR1 is SGHTA and CDR2 FQGNSA. With V trimmed by 5 bases and J by 3 bases, 12 bases remained unmatched. This CDR3 has 16 residues. CDR3 DNA sequence: TGTGCCAGCAGCCTGGACTCGGCGGGGGGATACTACGAGCAGTACTTC. Amino acids: CASSLDSAGGYYEQYF. Supplemented by reference TRBV7-2 and TRBJ2-7, the full variable domain reads GAGVSQSPSNKVTEKGKDVELRCDPISGHTALYWYRQSLGQGLEFLIYFQGNSAPDKSGLPSDRFSAERTGGSVSTLTIQRTQQEDSAVYLCASSLDSAGGYYEQYFGPGTRLTVT.

The chain uses TRBV2 and TRBJ2-1; D remains ambiguous. With 6 bases removed from V and 5 bases from J, the gap between germline ends came to 8 bases. This CDR3 spans 12 amino acids. CDR1 is SNHLY and CDR2 is FYNNEI in the germline V gene. The CDR3 spells CASRLFNNEQFF. In DNA, the CDR3 is TGTGCCAGCAGGCTATTCAACAATGAGCAGTTCTTC.

The table lists this clone with a few counts. The chain recombines TRBV19 with TRBJ2-3; TRBD2 is a possible D gene (7 bases). The V end lost 5 bases, the J end lost 4 bases, and 16 bases lay between the germline ends. Germline lookup yields CDR1 LNHDA and CDR2 SQIVND (reference sequence). CDR3 length equals 15 residues. In DNA form, the CDR3 reads TGTGCCAGTAGTTTCCGGAGGGGGGGGGCAGATACGCAGTATTTT. Amino acid sequence: CASSFRRGGADTQYF.

This clone was detected once. This chain connects TRBV6-1 to TRBJ2-3, with 9 bases matching TRBD2. Trimming removed 2 bases from V and 5 bases from J; junction bases left unmatched: 14. The germline V gene has CDR1 MNHNS and CDR2 SASEGT. The CDR3 has 18 residues. CDR3 protein: CASSEYPSGDRKGDTQYF. In DNA form, the CDR3 reads TGTGCCAGCAGTGAATATCCTAGCGGGGACCGCAAGGGAGATACGCAGTATTTT.

This chain's CDR3 is CASKEGGSTDTQYF. For the CDR3, the DNA is TGTGCCAGTAAAGAGGGGGGGTCGACAGATACGCAGTATTTT. This sequence joins TRBV19 and TRBJ2-3; the D gene is possibly TRBD2 (7 bases). V lost 7 bases, J lost 3 bases, and 14 bases lay in between. Germline lookup yields CDR1 LNHDA and CDR2 SQIVND (reference sequence). The CDR3 totals 14 residues.

In its sample, this clone was seen a few times. The genes are TRBV7-2 and TRBJ2-5; TRBD2 agrees at 7 bases. Germline assignment: CDR1 SGHTA and CDR2 FQGNSA. V shed 1 base, J shed 5 bases, and the junction held 7 bases outside the gene matches. The CDR3 has 15 amino acids. The CDR3 DNA is TGTGCCAGCAGCTTAGGGGGAGGGCTGAGGGAGACCCAGTACTTC. Amino acids: CASSLGGGLRETQYF.

The chain couples TRBV28 to TRBJ2-1, with TRBD2 matching over 15 bases. CDR3 length equals 17 residues. The V gene end was trimmed by 8 bases and the J gene end by 0 bases; junction bases not matched to a gene: 5. Germline lookup yields CDR1 MDHEN and CDR2 SYDVKM. CDR3 sequence reads: CASWTSGGVSSYNEQFF. As DNA, the CDR3 is TGTGCCAGCTGGACTAGCGGGGGGGTCAGCTCCTACAATGAGCAGTTCTTC.

This rearrangement joins TRBV30 to TRBJ1-4; the D is unclear. V was cut by 4 bases and J by 2 bases, with 11 bases left in between. Germline values: CDR1 GTSNPN, CDR2 SVGIG (reference sequence). The CDR3 has 14 amino acids. The DNA for the CDR3 is TGTGCCTGGACGGCCCTAGGGACTAATGAAAAACTGTTTTTT. It encodes CAWTALGTNEKLFF. Supplemented by reference TRBV30 and TRBJ1-4, the full variable domain reads SQTIHQWPATLVQPVGSPLSLECTVEGTSNPNLYWYRQAAGRGLQLLFYSVGIGQISSEVPQNLSASRPQDRQFILSSKKLLLSDSGFYLCAWTALGTNEKLFFGSGTQLSVL.

This clone occurred a few times. The chain recombines TRBV11-2 with TRBJ2-7, with D unresolved. V gave up 11 bases and J gave up 13 bases, with 21 bases separating them. Germline-derived CDR1 and CDR2 are SGHAT and FQNNGV. The CDR3 covers 11 residues. CDR3 loop: CAPIILYERYV. DNA for the CDR3: TGTGCCCCCATCATACTCTACGAGCGTTACGTC.

The genes are TRBV18 and TRBJ1-6, with 9 bases fitting TRBD1. The germline gives CDR1 KGHSH, CDR2 LQKENI. V lost 4 bases and J lost 6; bases outside the gene matches: 1. This CDR3 has 14 amino acids. CDR3 sequence: CASSLGQGNSPLHF. CDR3 in DNA: TGTGCCAGCTCACTGGGACAGGGTAATTCACCCCTCCACTTT.

The J gene is TRBJ2-3, the V gene TRBV5-1; 8 bases are a match to TRBD2. The V and J ends lost 4 bases and 0 bases, in that order; junction bases with no gene match: 7. The CDR3 totals 16 residues. The V gene's germline CDR1 is SGHRS and CDR2 YFSETQ. This chain's CDR3 is CASSPLAGRSTDTQYF. CDR3 in DNA: TGCGCCAGCAGCCCGTTAGCGGGGCGTAGCACAGATACGCAGTATTTT.

The chain couples TRBV5-1 to TRBJ1-6; perhaps TRBD1 as D (5 bases). The CDR3 length is 14 residues. The V gene's germline CDR1 is SGHRS and CDR2 YFSETQ. V lost 4 bases to trimming and J lost 6 bases, with 11 bases between them. Here the CDR3 DNA reads TGCGCCAGCAGCCCACGGGGGGGTAATTCACCCCTCCACTTT. This sequence encodes CASSPRGGNSPLHF. Supplemented by reference TRBV5-1 and TRBJ1-6, the full variable domain reads KAGVTQTPRYLIKTRGQQVTLSCSPISGHRSVSWYQQTPGQGLQFLFEYFSETQRNKGNFPGRFSGRQFSNSRSEMNVSTLELGDSALYLCASSPRGGNSPLHFGNGTRLTVT.

The gene calls are TRBV6-1 and TRBJ1-1; no firm D call. V lost 3 bases and J 3 bases, leaving 11 bases between the germline ends. The CDR3 totals 14 residues. Germline V gene data show CDR1 as MNHNS and CDR2 as SASEGT. CDR3 loop: CASSDLKGYTEAFF. The CDR3 nucleotides read TGTGCCAGCAGTGATCTAAAGGGCTACACTGAAGCTTTCTTT.

Note on this clone: The same CDR3 arises from other DNA sequences in this sample as well. The rearrangement joins TRBV9 to TRBJ2-3, with TRBD2 matching over 7 bases. This CDR3 is 15 amino acids long. After removal of 1 base from V and 0 bases from J, the junction contained 2 bases not matched to a gene. CDR1 is SGDLS, CDR2 YYNGEE, per germline. For the CDR3, the DNA is TGTGCCAGCAGCGTAAGCGGGGTGAGCACAGATACGCAGTATTTT. It translates to CASSVSGVSTDTQYF.

The chain combines TRBV5-1 with TRBJ2-3; 11 bases match TRBD2. J gave up 2 bases and V 0 bases, and 8 bases lay outside the gene matches. Germline V lookup: CDR1 SGHRS, CDR2 YFSETQ. This CDR3 has 18 residues. The CDR3 DNA is TGCGCCAGCAGCTTGGGAGATAGCGGGGGGGCCAACACAGATACGCAGTATTTT. Translating gives CASSLGDSGGANTDTQYF.

This chain links TRBV7-8 with TRBJ1-4; D call uncertain. Trimming took 5 bases from V and 1 from J, leaving 11 bases between them. The CDR3 runs to 15 residues. Germline values: CDR1 SGHVS, CDR2 FQNEAQ. The CDR3 coding sequence is TGTGCCAGCAGCATAGGATGGGGAACTAATGAAAAACTGTTTTTT. Encoded protein: CASSIGWGTNEKLFF.

The V call is TRBV6-1, the J call TRBJ2-7; maybe TRBD1 (6 bases). V lost 7 bases and J lost 6, with 22 bases in between. The CDR3 has 15 residues. The germline V gene has CDR1 MNHNS and CDR2 SASEGT. The CDR3 loop is CASKGSGAGELEQYF. In DNA, the CDR3 is TGTGCCAGCAAAGGGTCAGGGGCAGGGGAACTCGAGCAGTACTTC.

The rearrangement uses TRBV21-1 and TRBJ1-1; the D call of TRBD1 is as the table states it, not checked on the DNA. TRBV21-1 is a pseudogene segment. This CDR3 spans 13 amino acids. The CDR3 region has the DNA TGTGCCAGCAGCACACAGGGAATCACTGAAGCTTTCTTT. Amino acid sequence: CASSTQGITEAFF.

A few counts support this clone. This chain connects TRBV28 to TRBJ1-2; tentatively, D is TRBD1 (6 bases). CDR1 and CDR2 from the germline V gene are MDHEN and SYDVKM. The CDR3 covers 13 residues. The V gene lost 8 bases and the J gene lost 2 bases, with 12 bases spanning the gap. The chain's CDR3 is CASGRGQNYGYTF. Here the CDR3 DNA reads TGTGCCAGCGGACGAGGACAGAACTATGGCTACACCTTC.

The chain carries TRBV12-5 and TRBJ1-2; D gene uncertain. Germline CDR1 reads LGHNT; CDR2 reads FRNRAP. Trimming cost V 4 bases and J 4 bases, with 13 bases left between them. There are 14 residues in the CDR3. CDR3 protein: CASGYQDGSYGYTF. The DNA for the CDR3 is TGTGCTAGTGGTTATCAGGACGGTTCCTATGGCTACACCTTC.

This clone was seen only a few times. J is TRBJ1-3 and V is TRBV5-1; possibly TRBD1 for D (5 bases). This CDR3 comprises 15 residues. The V gene's germline CDR1 is SGHRS and CDR2 YFSETQ. Trimming pared 2 bases from V and 0 bases from J, leaving 9 bases between. The CDR3 here is CASSFGQHSGNTIYF. DNA of the CDR3: TGCGCCAGCAGCTTCGGACAACACTCTGGAAACACCATATATTTT.

Worth noting for this clone: In the same sample, other DNA sequences code for this CDR3. This chain uses TRBV6-1 with TRBJ1-3; 8 bases line up with TRBD1. V trimming: 3 bases; J trimming: 0 bases; junction bases outside the gene matches: 16. Per germline, CDR1 MNHNS and CDR2 SASEGT. This CDR3 comprises 20 residues. The CDR3 DNA reads as TGTGCCAGCAGTGAGGCGAGACAGGGGACGGTACTCCACTCTGGAAACACCATATATTTT. This sequence encodes CASSEARQGTVLHSGNTIYF.

The rearrangement joins TRBV15 to TRBJ1-5, with a weak D call TRBD1 (5 bases). The CDR3 runs to 15 residues. CDR1 and CDR2 from the germline V gene are LNHNV and YYDKDF (reference sequence). Trimming removed 4 bases at V and 9 bases at J, with 19 bases between. CDR3 coding DNA: TGTGCCACCAGCACCTCGCGGGGACCCCTCGGGCCCCAGCATTTT. Its translation: CATSTSRGPLGPQHF.

This clone has more than one count but fewer than ten. V and J are TRBV10-3 and TRBJ1-2; D gene uncertain. The CDR3 is made up of 13 amino acids. Between the trimmed V and J ends, which lost 3 bases and 4 bases, there was a span of 9 bases. The germline gives CDR1 ENHRY, CDR2 SYGVKD. The CDR3 region has the DNA TGTGCCATCAGTGAACGAGTGGTCTATGGCTACACCTTC. Its translation is CAISERVVYGYTF.

The chain employs TRBV19 and TRBJ1-5; D is possibly TRBD1 (6 bases). V shed 3 bases and J shed 2 bases, with 14 bases lying between them. The CDR3 extends over 16 amino acids. Germline values: CDR1 LNHDA, CDR2 SQIVND (reference sequence). CDR3 sequence: CASSIRGGAGNQPQHF. The CDR3 bases are TGTGCCAGTAGTATCCGTGGGGGCGCGGGCAATCAGCCCCAGCATTTT.